Listed below are T cell receptor beta chains from one sample, sequenced in a study of T-cell reconstitution after alpha-beta-depleted transplantation in children. Each CDR3 protein is one row after TCRdb ran MiXCR on the PCR reads. Here the sample spans hundreds of thousands of distinct CDR3 sequences, under 15% being singletons. The sequences come from PBMCs, mostly from graft donor cells, collected 360 days after TCRalphabeta/CD19-depleted stem cell transplant. All receptors derive from a male patient younger than 18 who had a stem cell transplant for acute myeloid leukemia, so the T cells may come from the graft donor. CDR3s include the opening cysteine and the closing phenylalanine or tryptophan. Fields, in order: V gene, D gene, J gene, clone size, CDR3 length, CDR3 protein, CDR3 DNA. A D gene is named only where the DNA matches it firmly. Rows give clone size only sometimes, using once, few, many, or a class for an expanded clone.

TRBV6-1	.	TRBJ2-4	.	16	CASSEGLLLAKNIQYF	TGTGCCAGCAGTGAGGGACTTCTACTAGCCAAAAACATTCAGTACTTC
TRBV7-3	TRBD2	TRBJ2-1	.	17	CASSQWIAGVPEDEQFF	TGTGCCAGCAGCCAATGGATAGCGGGAGTCCCAGAGGATGAGCAGTTCTTC
TRBV6-5	.	TRBJ2-3	.	14	CASSYSPQRDTQYF	TGTGCCAGCAGTTACTCGCCTCAGAGGGATACGCAGTATTTT
TRBV9	TRBD1	TRBJ1-2	few	15	CASSRTGATVYGYTF	TGTGCCAGCAGCAGGACAGGGGCAACGGTGTACGGCTACACCTTC
TRBV18	.	TRBJ2-7	once	14	CASSPTGWFYEQYF	TGTGCCAGCTCACCTACTGGATGGTTCTACGAGCAGTACTTC
TRBV29-1	.	TRBJ1-1	many	13	CSVDDCANTEAFF	TGCAGCGTTGATGATTGCGCTAACACTGAAGCTTTCTTT
TRBV9	.	TRBJ1-3	.	16	CASSVDPVISGNTIYF	TGTGCCAGCAGCGTAGACCCGGTGATCTCTGGAAACACCATATATTTT
TRBV5-1	.	TRBJ2-3	.	18	CASSFSNYCPGSTDTQYF	.
TRBV29-1	.	TRBJ2-5	many	13	CSVDRGSGETQYF	TGCAGCGTCGATCGGGGGTCGGGTGAGACCCAGTACTTC
TRBV24-1	TRBD1	TRBJ2-2	.	17	CATSDQSGGLRTGELFF	TGTGCCACCAGTGACCAGTCAGGGGGCTTGAGGACCGGGGAGCTGTTTTTT
TRBV7-7	.	TRBJ2-7	many	15	CASSLEVGTVHEQYF	TGTGCTAGCAGCTTAGAGGTTGGGACGGTCCACGAGCAGTACTTC
TRBV4-2	.	TRBJ1-6	many	18	CASSQRAQVWRDNSPLHF	TGTGCCAGCAGCCAAAGAGCCCAGGTTTGGCGAGATAATTCACCCCTCCACTTT
TRBV4-3	TRBD2	TRBJ2-7	.	16	CASSQGTSASSYEQYF	TGCGCCAGCAGCCAAGGGACTAGCGCCAGCTCCTACGAGCAGTACTTC
TRBV7-9	.	TRBJ2-7	.	15	CASSPPISQGDEQYF	TGTGCCAGCAGTCCCCCGATCAGCCAGGGCGACGAGCAGTACTTC
TRBV20-1	.	TRBJ1-3	.	11	CSARVGNTIYF	TGCAGTGCTAGGGTCGGAAACACCATATATTTT
TRBV7-3	TRBD2	TRBJ2-1	.	18	CASSSGLAGGPSYNEQFF	TGTGCCAGCAGCTCGGGACTAGCGGGAGGCCCCTCCTACAATGAGCAGTTCTTC
TRBV7-8	.	TRBJ2-7	once	17	CASSLEGGLLSYDEQYF	TGTGCCAGCAGCTTAGAAGGGGGGCTACTATCTTATGACGAGCAGTACTTC
TRBV29-1	.	TRBJ2-4	many	11	CSVIRDLERYF	TGCAGCGTAATCCGGGACCTAGAGAGGTACTTC
TRBV20-1	.	TRBJ2-1	.	13	CSASQLSSGEQFF	TGCAGTGCTAGCCAGTTGTCTTCTGGTGAGCAGTTCTTC
TRBV3-1	.	TRBJ2-2	few	13	CASSQPYTGELFF	TGTGCCAGCAGCCAACCATACACCGGGGAGCTGTTTTTT
TRBV6-5	.	TRBJ2-1	.	12	CASSSQGTEQFF	TGTGCCAGCAGCAGCCAGGGCACTGAGCAGTTCTTC
TRBV6-2/TRBV6-3	.	TRBJ2-4	few	13	CASSYSVQNIQYF	TGTGCCAGCAGTTACAGCGTTCAAAACATTCAGTACTTC
TRBV29-1	TRBD2	TRBJ2-1	.	16	CSARRGGSAPYNEQFF	TGCAGCGCCCGTCGGGGCGGGAGCGCTCCCTACAATGAGCAGTTCTTC
TRBV14	TRBD1	TRBJ2-1	.	16	CASSYRPGQVYNEQFF	TGTGCCAGCAGCTACCGACCGGGACAGGTTTACAATGAGCAGTTCTTC
TRBV29-1	TRBD1	TRBJ1-3	many	14	CSVGQSASGNTIYF	TGCAGCGTGGGACAGTCAGCCTCTGGAAACACCATATATTTT
TRBV7-6	.	TRBJ2-3	.	16	CASSLIRAADTDTQYF	TGTGCCAGCAGCCTTATCAGGGCCGCCGACACAGATACGCAGTATTTT
TRBV20-1	TRBD2	TRBJ2-2	.	19	CSARDNGSGRSPNTGELFF	TGCAGTGCTAGAGATAATGGTAGCGGGAGATCCCCGAACACCGGGGAGCTGTTTTTT
TRBV5-1	.	TRBJ2-3	.	15	CASSCGPRTTDTQYF	TGCGCCAGCAGCTGCGGACCCAGGACCACAGATACGCAGTATTTT
TRBV12-3/TRBV12-4	.	TRBJ1-5	few	13	CASSSPFLQPQHF	TGTGCCAGCAGTTCCCCTTTTCTTCAGCCCCAGCATTTT
TRBV12-3/TRBV12-4	TRBD2	TRBJ2-1	many	15	CASRLAGVSYNEQFF	TGTGCCAGCAGGCTAGCGGGAGTATCTTACAATGAGCAGTTCTTC
TRBV6-5	.	TRBJ2-1	few	16	CASSYSIPASYNEQFF	TGTGCCAGCAGTTACTCGATTCCAGCGAGCTACAATGAGCAGTTCTTC
TRBV20-1	.	TRBJ1-1	many	14	CSARVRQSNTEAFF	TGCAGTGCTAGAGTTCGGCAGTCGAACACTGAAGCTTTCTTT
TRBV30	.	TRBJ1-5	many	13	CAWSLKGDQPQHF	TGTGCCTGGAGTTTAAAGGGGGATCAGCCCCAGCATTTT
TRBV24-1	TRBD2	TRBJ2-5	.	15	CATSDPLAGGETQYF	TGTGCCACCAGTGATCCCCTAGCGGGAGGCGAGACCCAGTACTTC
TRBV6-2/TRBV6-3	TRBD2	TRBJ2-5	.	16	CATRIQASGKQETQYF	TGTGCCACCCGGATTCAGGCTAGCGGGAAACAAGAGACCCAGTACTTC
TRBV28	.	TRBJ2-2	many	14	CASSLYPYTGELFF	TGTGCCAGCAGTTTATACCCTTACACCGGGGAGCTGTTTTTT
TRBV29-1	TRBD1	TRBJ2-7	.	14	CSVGDRGPTYEQYF	TGCAGCGTTGGAGACAGGGGCCCGACCTACGAGCAGTACTTC
TRBV5-6	.	TRBJ1-2	few	13	CASSSLGSAGYTF	TGTGCCAGCAGCTCCTTAGGCAGTGCTGGCTACACCTTC
TRBV7-2	.	TRBJ2-5	.	14	CASSLHTIVETQYF	TGTGCCAGCAGCTTACACACGATAGTGGAGACCCAGTACTTC
TRBV7-9	TRBD1	TRBJ2-5	.	15	CASTQRIGGWETQYF	TGTGCCAGCACTCAACGGATAGGGGGCTGGGAGACCCAGTACTTC
TRBV28	.	TRBJ2-7	.	11	CATRGLYEQYF	TGTGCCACCCGGGGCCTCTACGAGCAGTACTTC
TRBV28	.	TRBJ1-5	many	14	CASTGWGVGQPQHF	TGTGCCAGCACAGGTTGGGGGGTCGGTCAGCCCCAGCATTTT
TRBV19	TRBD1	TRBJ1-1	.	15	CASSIGRTGNTEAFF	TGTGCCAGTAGTATAGGACGGACAGGGAACACTGAAGCTTTCTTT
TRBV2	.	TRBJ2-1	.	10	CASSVNEQFF	TGTGCCAGCAGTGTGAATGAGCAGTTCTTC
TRBV2	TRBD1	TRBJ2-1	.	12	CASRDRLNEQFF	TGTGCCAGCAGGGACAGGTTGAATGAGCAGTTCTTC
TRBV5-1	.	TRBJ2-2	many	15	CASSLGRSGTGELFF	TGCGCCAGCAGCTTGGGGCGGTCGGGGACCGGGGAGCTGTTTTTT